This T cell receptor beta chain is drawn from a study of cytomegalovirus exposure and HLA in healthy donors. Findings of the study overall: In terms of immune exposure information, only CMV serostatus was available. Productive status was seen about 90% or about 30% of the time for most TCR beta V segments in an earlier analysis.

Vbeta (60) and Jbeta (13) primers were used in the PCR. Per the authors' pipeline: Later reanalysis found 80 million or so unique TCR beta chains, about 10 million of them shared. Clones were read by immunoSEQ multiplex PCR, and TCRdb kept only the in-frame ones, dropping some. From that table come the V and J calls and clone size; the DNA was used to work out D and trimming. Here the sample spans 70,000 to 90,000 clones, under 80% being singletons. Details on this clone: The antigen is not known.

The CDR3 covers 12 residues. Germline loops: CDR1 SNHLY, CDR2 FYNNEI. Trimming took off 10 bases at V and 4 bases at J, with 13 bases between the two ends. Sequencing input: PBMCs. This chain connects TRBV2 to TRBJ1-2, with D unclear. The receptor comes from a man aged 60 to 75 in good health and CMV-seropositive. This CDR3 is CAKSSGSYGYTF. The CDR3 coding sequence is TGTGCCAAATCATCAGGTTCCTATGGCTACACCTTC.